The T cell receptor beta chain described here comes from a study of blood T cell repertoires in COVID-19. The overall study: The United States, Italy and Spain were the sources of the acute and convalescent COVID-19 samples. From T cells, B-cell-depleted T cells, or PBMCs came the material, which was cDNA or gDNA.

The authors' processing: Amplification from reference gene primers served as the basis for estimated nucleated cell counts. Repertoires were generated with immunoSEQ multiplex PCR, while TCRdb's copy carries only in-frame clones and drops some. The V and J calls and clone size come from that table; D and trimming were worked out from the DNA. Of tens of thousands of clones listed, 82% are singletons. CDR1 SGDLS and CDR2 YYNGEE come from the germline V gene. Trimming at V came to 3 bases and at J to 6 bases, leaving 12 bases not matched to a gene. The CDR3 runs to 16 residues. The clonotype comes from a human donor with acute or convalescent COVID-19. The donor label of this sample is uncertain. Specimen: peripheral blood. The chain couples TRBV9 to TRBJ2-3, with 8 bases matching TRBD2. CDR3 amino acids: CASSAGLGPGGDTQYF. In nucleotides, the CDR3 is TGTGCCAGCAGCGCCGGGCTGGGACCGGGGGGGGATACGCAGTATTTT. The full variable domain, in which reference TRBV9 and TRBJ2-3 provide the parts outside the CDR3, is DSGVTQTPKHLITATGQRVTLRCSPRSGDLSVYWYQQSLDQGLQFLIQYYNGEERAKGNILERFSAQQFPDLHSELNLSSLELGDSALYFCASSAGLGPGGDTQYFGPGTRLTVL.